The present TCR beta chain was sequenced within a study of T cell clonality in common variable immunodeficiency (dated by TCRdb to the mid-2010s). What the work shows at the level of the full study, not this receptor alone: CVID subjects shared fewer TCRbeta clones with each other than healthy controls did (p < 0.0001). Correlations between repertoire features and clinical complications were limited by patient heterogeneity within the CVID cohort. CVID TCRbeta sequences reportedly showed fewer deletions and N-nucleotide insertions and lacked highly modified clones with 13 or more V deletions. TCRbeta clonality was higher in CVID subjects than in healthy controls (t-test p = 0.018), and the increase was most characteristic of about a third of subjects. According to the authors, finding the cause of the higher clonality in CVID would require sequencing the repertoires of T cell subpopulations. Even though DNA input was equal, the average per sample came to 82,000 or so unique sequences for controls compared with 25,000 to 35,000 for CVID samples.

This clone was found many times. Its binding antigen is unknown. The CDR3 goes on 3 residues after the read ends, and that part is filled in from the germline J gene. Diagnosis of CVID followed standard criteria, namely serum IgG, IgA and/or IgM below the normal range together with specific antibody deficiency. There were 44 subjects in the CVID group (about 15 female and some 29 male), ranging in age from roughly 8 to 65 years, with a mean age of roughly 39. Predominantly Caucasian heritage was noted among both the CVID patients and the healthy controls. Replacement immunoglobulin therapy had been administered to all CVID subjects for at least one year at the time of study participation. When blood was collected, none of the CVID subjects were ill or on immunomodulatory or immunosuppressive medication. Heparinized peripheral whole blood samples of about 5 to 8 ml were collected from each donor. Genomic DNA from adults with common variable immune deficiency (CVID) and from healthy adult controls was the source for sequencing TCRbeta CDR3 repertoires. Diluted blood was subjected to density centrifugation over Hypaque 1077 or Ficoll-Paque for isolation of peripheral blood mononuclear cells. Unsorted mononuclear cells served as the source of genomic DNA, which was extracted either by Qiagen column purification or by a centrifugation-based method.

For sequencing, equivalent amounts of genomic DNA were input from CVID and control samples. For every sample, a 60 bp segment covering the rearranged TCRbeta CDR3 region was amplified and then sequenced. The immunoSEQ assay, a bias-corrected multiplex PCR combined with high-throughput sequencing, was used to amplify TCRbeta. The original pipeline was this. Each unique nucleotide sequence was treated as a clone and annotated with V, D and J genes, copy number and frequency. Sequences were labeled productive if in frame, and non-productive if out of frame or containing stop codons. As previously described, clonality was computed from Shannon's entropy. The predicted amino acid sequences of productive clones were used to derive mean CDR3 Kyte-Doolittle hydropathy. Scaled V gene usage was hierarchically clustered using Manhattan distance and complete linkage with the R hclust function. Sharing of clones by CDR3 amino acid sequence was evaluated through resampling of 12 repertoires per group over 100 rounds. The repertoires were searched for 60 to 70 published EBV-specific TCRbeta sequences and a few hundred published CMV-specific TCRbeta sequences. Two CVID samples that yielded fewer than 10,000 sequences were excluded from the analysis, so around 38 CVID repertoires were retained. Sourced from immuneACCESS, this table was stored by TCRdb with only in-frame sequences that have V and J called. A share of the clones is absent; for the studies checked, an unresolved V gene accounts for under half, and the remainder has no known explanation. V and J calls and clone size are those listed in that table; D and trimming were worked out from the DNA. For this sample the table reports under 40,000 clones, with no clone seen just once. The top ten clones comprise 5% to 5.5% of the sample.

V lost 2 bases and J lost 2 bases; the stretch between them is 15 bases long. Its CDR3 holds 16 amino acids, cysteine through phenylalanine. The DNA has 39 bases, all within the CDR3, and is read from base 1. In the germline V gene, CDR1 corresponds to KGHSH and CDR2 to LQKENI. The chain couples TRBV18 to TRBJ1-1; 5 matching bases give a weak D call of TRBD1. The TCR was taken from a human donor with common variable immunodeficiency. The sequenced sample was peripheral blood mononuclear cells. The CDR3 region reads CASSPEEQGTNTEAFF. CDR3 DNA, as far as it was read: TGTGCCAGCTCACCAGAGGAGCAGGGAACAAACACTGAA.